A selection of T cell receptor beta chains follows, all from one sample in a study of T cells in tuberculosis. Using immunoSEQ multiplex PCR, the repertoire was profiled, and TCRdb retains in-frame clones only, with some absent. The sample gives tens of thousands of clones, about 92% of which show up once; about a sixth is in the top ten. Material: PBMCs. The source is a donor aged 10-29 years with latent tuberculosis or without tuberculosis infection. Some clones in this sample may be carry-over from other donors' samples. CDR3s include the opening cysteine and the closing phenylalanine or tryptophan. A D gene is named only where the DNA matches it firmly. Clone size is stated in some rows and not others, as once, few, many or a class when expanded.

d_gene: -
v_gene: TRBV6-5
abundance: -
j_gene: TRBJ2-2
len: 15
CDR3nt: TGTGCCAGCAGTTACATCGTCAACAGACCCGGGGAGCTGTTTTTT
CDR3aa: CASSYIVNRPGELFF

d_gene: -
v_gene: TRBV11-2
abundance: -
j_gene: TRBJ2-3
len: 14
CDR3nt: TGTGCCAGCCAGTTGACAGCTAGCACAGATACGCAGTATTTT
CDR3aa: CASQLTASTDTQYF

d_gene: TRBD2
v_gene: TRBV7-2
abundance: once
j_gene: TRBJ2-3
len: 15
CDR3nt: TGTGCCAGCAGCCCCCTGGGTAGCGGGAGGGATACGCAGTATTTT
CDR3aa: CASSPLGSGRDTQYF

d_gene: -
v_gene: TRBV11-3
abundance: once
j_gene: TRBJ2-2
len: 17
CDR3nt: TGTGCCAGCAGCTTCTCAGGGGTGCTTTTGAACACCGGGGAGCTGTTTTTT
CDR3aa: CASSFSGVLLNTGELFF

d_gene: TRBD1
v_gene: TRBV13
abundance: -
j_gene: TRBJ2-1
len: 21
CDR3nt: TGTGCCAGCAGCTTAGCTATAGGGACAGTAGGGTCCCGGATTCTAAACAATGAGCAGTTCTTC
CDR3aa: CASSLAIGTVGSRILNNEQFF

d_gene: TRBD1
v_gene: TRBV30
abundance: -
j_gene: TRBJ1-5
len: 15
CDR3nt: TGTGCCTGGGCATACAGGGGGCCGGGCAATCAGCCCCAGCATTTT
CDR3aa: CAWAYRGPGNQPQHF

d_gene: TRBD1
v_gene: TRBV7-8
abundance: -
j_gene: TRBJ1-4
len: 15
CDR3nt: TGTGCCAGCACCCTCGACAGGACAGGCAATGAAAAACTGTTTTTT
CDR3aa: CASTLDRTGNEKLFF

d_gene: -
v_gene: TRBV2
abundance: once
j_gene: TRBJ1-1
len: 14
CDR3nt: TGTGCCAGCAGTGCGTTTACAGTGAACACTGAAGCTTTCTTT
CDR3aa: CASSAFTVNTEAFF

d_gene: -
v_gene: TRBV4-2
abundance: once
j_gene: TRBJ2-3
len: 14
CDR3nt: TGTGCCAGCAGCGACGGGGGAACAACAGATACGCAGTATTTT
CDR3aa: CASSDGGTTDTQYF

d_gene: TRBD2
v_gene: TRBV14
abundance: -
j_gene: TRBJ2-3
len: 19
CDR3nt: TGTGCCAGCAGCAAAGTCCGCCAGCGGGGGGGCCACGACACAGATACGCAGTATTTT
CDR3aa: CASSKVRQRGGHDTDTQYF

d_gene: TRBD1
v_gene: TRBV25-1
abundance: once
j_gene: TRBJ2-1
len: 14
CDR3nt: TGTGCCAGCAGTACCGGGACAGGCTTCAATGAGCAGTTCTTC
CDR3aa: CASSTGTGFNEQFF

d_gene: TRBD2
v_gene: TRBV6-1
abundance: -
j_gene: TRBJ2-7
len: 14
CDR3nt: TGTGCCAGCAGTGAGGGGAGGGGCCCCTACGAGCAGTACTTC
CDR3aa: CASSEGRGPYEQYF

d_gene: -
v_gene: TRBV6-1
abundance: -
j_gene: TRBJ1-1
len: 14
CDR3nt: TGTGCCAGCAGGACCGGACAGCCGAACACTGAAGCTTTCTTT
CDR3aa: CASRTGQPNTEAFF

d_gene: -
v_gene: TRBV21-1
abundance: -
j_gene: TRBJ1-2
len: 15
CDR3nt: TGTGCCAGCAGCAAAAAAACAGATTTTAACTATGGCTACACCTTC
CDR3aa: CASSKKTDFNYGYTF

d_gene: TRBD1
v_gene: TRBV6-1
abundance: -
j_gene: TRBJ1-2
len: 13
CDR3nt: TGTGCCAGCAGGCAGACAGGGGTTAGTGGCTACACCTTC
CDR3aa: CASRQTGVSGYTF

d_gene: -
v_gene: TRBV7-9
abundance: -
j_gene: TRBJ2-7
len: 14
CDR3nt: TGTGCCAGCAGCTTTCTCAGGGCTCCCTACGAGCAGTACTTC
CDR3aa: CASSFLRAPYEQYF

d_gene: -
v_gene: TRBV6-1
abundance: -
j_gene: TRBJ2-7
len: 12
CDR3nt: TGTGCCAGCAGTGCCCAGAAGGAGGGCGCATACTTC
CDR3aa: CASSAQKEGAYF

d_gene: -
v_gene: TRBV7-9
abundance: -
j_gene: TRBJ2-7
len: 14
CDR3nt: TGTGCCAGCAGCTTAGGGGCCGGGACTCGCGAGCAGTACTTC
CDR3aa: CASSLGAGTREQYF

d_gene: -
v_gene: TRBV27
abundance: -
j_gene: TRBJ1-2
len: 16
CDR3nt: TGTGCCAGCAGTTTATCGATAAAAGGAGGTAACTATGGCTACACCTTC
CDR3aa: CASSLSIKGGNYGYTF

d_gene: TRBD1
v_gene: TRBV7-3
abundance: -
j_gene: TRBJ1-5
len: 16
CDR3nt: TGTGCCAGCAGCGGTCGGGACAGAGATAGCAATCAGCCCCAGCATTTT
CDR3aa: CASSGRDRDSNQPQHF

d_gene: -
v_gene: TRBV6-1
abundance: -
j_gene: TRBJ1-5
len: 11
CDR3nt: TGTGCCAGCACCACGGGGGGGCCCCAGCATTTT
CDR3aa: CASTTGGPQHF

d_gene: -
v_gene: TRBV27
abundance: -
j_gene: TRBJ2-1
len: 15
CDR3nt: TGTGCCAGCAGTTTAACCCCTCGGTCCTACAATGAGCAGTTCTTC
CDR3aa: CASSLTPRSYNEQFF

d_gene: -
v_gene: TRBV9
abundance: -
j_gene: TRBJ2-3
len: 16
CDR3nt: TGTGCCAGCAGCTCCAGGTGGCTAGCGAGGACAGATACGCAGTATTTT
CDR3aa: CASSSRWLARTDTQYF

d_gene: TRBD1
v_gene: TRBV5-6
abundance: -
j_gene: TRBJ2-7
len: 14
CDR3nt: TGTGCCAGCAGCCCCGACAGGGCCTCCTACGAGCAGTACTTC
CDR3aa: CASSPDRASYEQYF

d_gene: TRBD1
v_gene: TRBV14
abundance: -
j_gene: TRBJ2-1
len: 15
CDR3nt: TGTGCCAGCAGCCATAGACAGGGTATATACAATGAGCAGTTCTTC
CDR3aa: CASSHRQGIYNEQFF

d_gene: -
v_gene: TRBV19
abundance: -
j_gene: TRBJ2-2
len: 14
CDR3nt: TGTGCCAGTCGCCACAGGGGAGGCACCGGGGAGCTGTTTTTT
CDR3aa: CASRHRGGTGELFF

d_gene: TRBD2
v_gene: TRBV9
abundance: -
j_gene: TRBJ2-3
len: 16
CDR3nt: TGTGCCAGCAGCCCTCCGGGACTAGCGGGACAAAATACGCAGTATTTT
CDR3aa: CASSPPGLAGQNTQYF

d_gene: -
v_gene: TRBV6-1
abundance: once
j_gene: TRBJ2-3
len: 14
CDR3nt: TGTGCCAGCAGTGAAGTCTCCGGGAGAGATACGCAGTATTTT
CDR3aa: CASSEVSGRDTQYF

d_gene: -
v_gene: TRBV7-9
abundance: -
j_gene: TRBJ2-2
len: 16
CDR3nt: TGTGCCAGCAGCTTCTGGGTGGGAGCGAACACCGGGGAGCTGTTTTTT
CDR3aa: CASSFWVGANTGELFF

d_gene: TRBD2
v_gene: TRBV30
abundance: -
j_gene: TRBJ2-7
len: 16
CDR3nt: TGTGCCTGGAGTGTTAAGCCGGGAGGAGGATCCTACGAGCAGTACTTC
CDR3aa: CAWSVKPGGGSYEQYF

d_gene: -
v_gene: TRBV25-1
abundance: -
j_gene: TRBJ2-2
len: 14
CDR3nt: TGTGCCAGTACGATGGACAGGAACACCGGGGAGCTGTTTTTT
CDR3aa: CASTMDRNTGELFF

d_gene: -
v_gene: TRBV6-1
abundance: -
j_gene: TRBJ1-5
len: 14
CDR3nt: TGTGCCAGCAGTGAAAGCGGGGACTATCAGCCCCAGCATTTT
CDR3aa: CASSESGDYQPQHF

d_gene: -
v_gene: TRBV9
abundance: -
j_gene: TRBJ1-1
len: 15
CDR3nt: TGTGCCAGCAGCGTAGTAGTGGGGGCGAATACTGAAGCTTTCTTT
CDR3aa: CASSVVVGANTEAFF

d_gene: -
v_gene: TRBV5-1
abundance: -
j_gene: TRBJ2-7
len: 12
CDR3nt: TGCGCCAGCAGCTCACAGGGCCCCAAGCAGTACTTC
CDR3aa: CASSSQGPKQYF